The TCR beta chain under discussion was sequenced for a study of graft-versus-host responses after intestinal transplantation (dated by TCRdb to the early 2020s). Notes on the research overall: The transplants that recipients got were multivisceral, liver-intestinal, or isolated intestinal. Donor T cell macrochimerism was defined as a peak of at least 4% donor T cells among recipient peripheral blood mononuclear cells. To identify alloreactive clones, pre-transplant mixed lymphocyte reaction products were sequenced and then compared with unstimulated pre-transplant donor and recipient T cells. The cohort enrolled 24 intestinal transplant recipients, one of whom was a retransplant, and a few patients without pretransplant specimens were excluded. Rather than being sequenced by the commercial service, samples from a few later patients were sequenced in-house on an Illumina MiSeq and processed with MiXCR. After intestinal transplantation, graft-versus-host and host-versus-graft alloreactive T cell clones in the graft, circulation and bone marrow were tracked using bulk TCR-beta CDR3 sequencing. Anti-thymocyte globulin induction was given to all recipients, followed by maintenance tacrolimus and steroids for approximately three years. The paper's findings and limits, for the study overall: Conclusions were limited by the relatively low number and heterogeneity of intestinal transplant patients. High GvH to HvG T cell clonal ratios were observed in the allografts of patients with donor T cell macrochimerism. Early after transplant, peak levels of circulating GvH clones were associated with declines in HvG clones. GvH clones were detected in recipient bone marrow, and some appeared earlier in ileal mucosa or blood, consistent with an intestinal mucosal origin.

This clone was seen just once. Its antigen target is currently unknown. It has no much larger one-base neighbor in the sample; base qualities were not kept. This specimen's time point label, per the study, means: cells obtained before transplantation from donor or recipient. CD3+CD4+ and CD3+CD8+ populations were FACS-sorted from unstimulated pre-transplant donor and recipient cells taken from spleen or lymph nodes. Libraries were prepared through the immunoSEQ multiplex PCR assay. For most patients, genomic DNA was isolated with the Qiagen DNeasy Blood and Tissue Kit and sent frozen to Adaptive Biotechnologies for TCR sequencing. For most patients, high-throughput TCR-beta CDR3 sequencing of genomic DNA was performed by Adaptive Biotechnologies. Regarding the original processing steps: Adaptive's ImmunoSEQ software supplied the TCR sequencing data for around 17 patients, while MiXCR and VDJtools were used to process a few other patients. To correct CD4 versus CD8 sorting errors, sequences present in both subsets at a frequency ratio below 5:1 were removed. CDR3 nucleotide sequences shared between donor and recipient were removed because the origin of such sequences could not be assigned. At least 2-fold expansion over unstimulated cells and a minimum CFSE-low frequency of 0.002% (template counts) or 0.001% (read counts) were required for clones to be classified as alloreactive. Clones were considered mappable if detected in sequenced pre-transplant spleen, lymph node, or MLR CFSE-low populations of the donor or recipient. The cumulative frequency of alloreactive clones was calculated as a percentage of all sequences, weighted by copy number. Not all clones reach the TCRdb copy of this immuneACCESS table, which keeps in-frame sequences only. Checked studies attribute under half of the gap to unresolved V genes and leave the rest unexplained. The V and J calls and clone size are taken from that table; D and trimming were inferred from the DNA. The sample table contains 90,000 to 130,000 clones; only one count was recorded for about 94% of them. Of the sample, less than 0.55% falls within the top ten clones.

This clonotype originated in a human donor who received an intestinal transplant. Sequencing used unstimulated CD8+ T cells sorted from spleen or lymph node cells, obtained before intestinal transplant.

The CDR3 corresponds to CASSLSSSGRYEQYF. The DNA sequence is given as TGTGCCAGCAGTTTATCGAGTAGCGGGAGGTACGAGCAGTACTTC. The sequence is built from TRBV27 and TRBJ2-7; 10 middle bases align to TRBD2. The germline V gene encodes CDR1 MNHEY and CDR2 SMNVEV (reference sequence). V and J are trimmed by 0 bases and 4 bases, and the gene matches miss 3 bases of the junction. The CDR3 sequence holds 15 residues, the cysteine and phenylalanine included. The only DNA kept is the CDR3, 45 bases in frame from the first base.